This TCR beta chain originates from a study of blood T cell repertoires in COVID-19 (TCRdb year 2020). Notes on the research overall: ImmuneRACE Cohort 3 recovered participants were defined by two consecutive negative NP/OP PCR tests, healthcare professional clearance, or symptom resolution. Samples covering the acute and convalescent phases of COVID-19 were provided by collaborators in the United States, Italy and Spain. The prospective study material was composed of cDNA or gDNA derived from T cells, B-cell-depleted T cells, or PBMCs. Deeply sampled blood TCRbeta repertoires from subjects exposed to, actively infected with, or recovered from COVID-19 were included in the dataset. The repertoires were made available in a free public database intended to serve as a resource for research on the immune response to SARS-CoV-2. The samples were drawn from two sources: the first 160 participants of the ongoing ImmuneRACE study, and some 1,300 subjects contributed by 6 global collaborators. Sample metadata almost always included a de-identified subject ID, COVID-19 status, age in years and sex. Where HLA class I and class II types were available, the types were taken from metadata supplied by the sample provider, not from assay-based typing.

TCRbeta CDR3 regions were amplified from genomic DNA by means of the immunoSEQ Assay, a bias-controlled multiplex PCR. In the source study's methods: Within the assay, amplification of reference gene primers was used to estimate how many nucleated cells each sample contained. To quantify the absolute abundance of each unique TCRbeta CDR3 rearrangement, sequence reads were collapsed and filtered. For each sample, productive Simpson clonality was calculated as the square root of Simpson's diversity index across productive rearrangements. Sourced from immuneACCESS, this table was stored by TCRdb with only in-frame sequences that have V and J called. A share of the clones is absent; for the studies checked, an unresolved V gene accounts for under half, and the remainder has no known explanation. The DNA was the basis for D and trimming; V, J and clone size are from that table. Here the sample has 150,000 to 200,000 clones; around three quarters occur a single time. Clones ranked in the top ten supply around a fifth of the sample.

A remark on this clone: Its cognate antigen has yet to be identified. Base-call qualities are not available, and no considerably larger clone is one nucleotide away.

The CDR3 covers 15 residues, taking in both the cysteine and the phenylalanine. The DNA shown is the 45-base CDR3, in frame from base 1. At the junction V is shortened by 4 bases and J by 5 bases; bases outside the gene matches: 8. According to the germline V gene, CDR1 reads MDHEN and CDR2 reads SYDVKM. Overall results and qualifications from the work: The amount of clinical and demographic metadata varied by source and participant and was provided uncurated.

Participants in the prospective study were aged about 18 to 95 years, lived in some 24 United States geographic areas, and enrolled through a virtual design. In the prospective study, cohorts were assigned on the basis of participant-reported clinical history obtained from a screening survey and a study questionnaire. In the prospective study, whole blood, serum and a nasopharyngeal or oropharyngeal swab were collected from each participant by mobile phlebotomists. Prospective study participants could optionally give additional blood draws and questionnaires over an approximately two-month period. Blood samples from the prospective study were shipped frozen or at room temperature prior to DNA extraction.

The chain employs TRBV28 and TRBJ1-3; TRBD1 fits 7 bases in the junction. The clonotype originates from a woman aged 70-85 years in a cohort exposed to, infected with or recovered from COVID-19 (not recorded which). The sample consisted of PBMCs or T cells enriched from blood (not recorded which). For the CDR3, the sequence is CASSSTRTGRNTIYF. The sequenced DNA is TGTGCCAGCAGTTCGACTCGGACAGGACGAAACACCATATATTTT.